The clone carrying this T cell receptor (beta chain) was seen many times. Its antigen is undetermined. 5'RACE primed at constant segments yielded TCR alpha and TCR beta cDNA libraries bearing sample barcodes and UMIs. MiXCR, run by TCRdb on the 5' RACE reads, gives a single entry per CDR3 protein. There are roughly 300,000 distinct CDR3 sequences in the sample; over 7% occur only once, and 20% to 25% lies in the top ten. CDR3 size: 15 residues. Trimming stripped 4 bases from V and 2 bases from J, with 15 bases between. Per germline, CDR1 SQVTM and CDR2 ANQGSEA. This record belongs to a study of T-cell memory formation after mild COVID-19. About the research overall: TCR clusters mostly belonged to single donors. Study conclusions and caveats: Contracting CD4+ clones lay largely in CM and EM, with CD8+ ones residing in EMRA.

The chain couples TRBV29-1 to TRBJ1-5; D is unclear. This clonotype was sampled from a man aged 18-30 years who had mild COVID-19 (a few samples of this study predate the infection). Cell type and time point are not known. Sequences were obtained from PBMCs or a T cell subset sorted from them (not recorded which). CDR3 region: CSVGDGLLGNQPQHF. The DNA of the CDR3 is TGCAGCGTTGGTGATGGGTTGCTCGGCAATCAGCCCCAGCATTTT.